Presented here are 27 T cell receptor beta chains from one specimen sequenced in a study of control samples from healthy donors and cancer patients. Sequencing used immunoSEQ multiplex PCR; TCRdb keeps in-frame clones, though not all of them. This sample carries 120,000 or so clones, 80% to 95% of them seen once, and the ten largest clones take 2% to 2.5%. The sample was blood. These receptors were collected from a man aged 18 to 30 in good health.

The chain joins TRBV19 to TRBJ2-2; tentative D call: TRBD2 (5 bases). V was pared by 4 bases and J by 3 bases, with 9 bases between. The CDR3 length is 14 residues. The germline V gene encodes CDR1 LNHDA and CDR2 SQIVND (reference sequence). CDR3 in DNA: TGTGCCAGTAGTAGAGCGGACTACACCGGGGAGCTGTTTTTT. It yields the protein CASSRADYTGELFF. The whole variable domain, filled in from reference TRBV19 and TRBJ2-2, reads DGGITQSPKYLFRKEGQNVTLSCEQNLNHDAMYWYRQDPGQGLRLIYYSQIVNDFQKGDIAEGYSVSREKKESFPLTVTSAQKNPTAFYLCASSRADYTGELFFGEGSRLTVL.

The chain couples TRBV6-4 to TRBJ2-2; the D is unclear. The CDR3 is made up of 14 amino acids. V was shortened by 0 bases and J by 5 bases, with 7 bases between the two germline ends. CDR1 is MRHNA and CDR2 is SNTAGT in the germline V gene. The CDR3 nucleotides are TGTGCCAGCAGTGACTCGTTCAGAACCGGGGAGCTGTTTTTT. It is translated as CASSDSFRTGELFF.

The V gene is TRBV11-1, the J gene TRBJ1-5; D gene unclear. The germline gives CDR1 SGHAT, CDR2 FQDESV (reference sequence). The length of the CDR3 is 12 residues. V was pared by 5 bases and J by 2 bases, with 4 bases between. CDR3: CASSKGNQPQHF. The CDR3 region has the DNA TGTGCCAGCAGCAAGGGCAATCAGCCCCAGCATTTT. Supplemented by reference TRBV11-1 and TRBJ1-5, the full variable domain reads EAEVAQSPRYKITEKSQAVAFWCDPISGHATLYWYRQILGQGPELLVQFQDESVVDDSQLPKDRFSAERLKGVDSTLKIQPAELGDSAMYLCASSKGNQPQHFGDGTRLSIL.

This clone showed up just a few times. This rearrangement joins TRBV27 to TRBJ2-7; possibly TRBD2 for D (5 bases). The CDR3 runs 15 residues. Germline loops: CDR1 MNHEY, CDR2 SMNVEV (reference sequence). V dropped 9 bases and J dropped 4 bases, with 22 bases sitting between them. The CDR3 DNA reads as TGTGCCAGACCTGGCTCGTCGGCAGGACTTTACGAGCAGTACGTC. It is translated as CARPGSSAGLYEQYV.

The table lists this clone with a count of one. This rearrangement joins TRBV4-1 to TRBJ2-7, with D possibly being TRBD1 or TRBD2 (5 bases each). This CDR3 region has 13 residues. CDR1 is MGHRA, CDR2 YSYEKL, per germline. V lost 0 bases to trimming and J lost 6 bases, with 9 bases between them. The CDR3 DNA follows: TGCGCCAGCAGCCAAGACCCAGGGAGCGAGCAGTACGTC. Amino acid sequence: CASSQDPGSEQYV.

CDR3 nucleotide sequence: TGCGCCAGCAGCTCCCAATCCCCGTATGAGCAGTTCTTC. Its protein product is CASSSQSPYEQFF. This chain uses TRBV5-1 with TRBJ2-1; D is uncertain. V lost 3 bases to trimming and J lost 8 bases, with 12 bases between them. This CDR3 is built from 13 residues. Germline V CDR1 and CDR2: SGHRS, YFSETQ.

The chain employs TRBV7-2 and TRBJ2-1, with D maybe TRBD1 (6 bases). The CDR3 contains 16 residues. V gave up 2 bases and J gave up 0 bases, with 11 bases separating them. Germline CDR1 SGHTA, CDR2 FQGNSA. In nucleotides, the CDR3 is TGTGCCAGCAGCTTATTGTGGGGGCGCTCCTACAATGAGCAGTTCTTC. This translates into CASSLLWGRSYNEQFF.

The chain joins TRBV4-3 to TRBJ2-5; weak D call: TRBD2 (5 bases). The germline CDR1 and CDR2 sequences are LGHNA and YSLEER. With 4 bases removed from V and 5 bases from J, the gap between germline ends came to 14 bases. CDR3 length: 14 amino acids. The CDR3 nucleotides read TGCGCCAGCAGCCCCGGACGGGAATGGGAGACCCAGTACTTC. This translates into CASSPGREWETQYF.

This chain uses TRBV12-5 with TRBJ2-2, with 11 bases matching TRBD2. Losses at the gene ends were 2 bases for V and 7 bases for J; bases not matched to a gene: 12. Germline CDR1 and CDR2: LGHNT and FRNRAP. The length of the CDR3 is 18 residues. CDR3: CASGLTRLASGRSGELFF. The CDR3 nucleotides are TGTGCTAGTGGTTTGACACGGCTGGCTAGCGGGAGGAGCGGGGAGCTGTTTTTT.

V and J are TRBV11-3 and TRBJ2-3; possible D gene TRBD1, 5 bases. Trimming took off 4 bases at V and 0 bases at J, with 11 bases between the two ends. CDR1 SGHNT and CDR2 YENEEA come from the germline V gene. The CDR3 spans 15 residues. The CDR3 protein is CASSSLGHSTDTQYF. CDR3 bases: TGTGCCAGCAGCTCCCTGGGGCATAGCACAGATACGCAGTATTTT. Full variable domain (rest looked up from reference TRBV11-3 and TRBJ2-3): EAGVVQSPRYKIIEKKQPVAFWCNPISGHNTLYWYLQNLGQGPELLIRYENEEAVDDSQLPKDRFSAERLKGVDSTLKIQPAELGDSAVYLCASSSLGHSTDTQYFGPGTRLTVL.

This clone was seen a handful of times. This chain connects TRBV2 to TRBJ2-7; TRBD2 agrees at 11 bases. The CDR3 is 15 residues long. Germline trimming cut 4 bases from V and 2 bases from J; bases unmatched to any gene: 4. Germline V gives CDR1 SNHLY, CDR2 FYNNEI. The CDR3 is CASSGSSGRTYEQYV. The CDR3 bases are TGTGCCAGCAGTGGATCTAGCGGGAGGACCTACGAGCAGTACGTC.

The V and J genes are TRBV7-9 and TRBJ2-3; 7 nucleotides agree with TRBD1. Germline loops: CDR1 SEHNR, CDR2 FQNEAQ (reference sequence). V was clipped by 5 bases and J by 14 bases; unmatched bases: 13. This CDR3 has 13 residues. The CDR3 DNA sequence: TGTGCCAGCAGCCCGACCGCCGGGACAGATCGGTATTTT. Protein sequence: CASSPTAGTDRYF. Based on the CDR3 plus reference TRBV7-9 and TRBJ2-3, the full variable domain is DTGVSQNPRHKITKRGQNVTFRCDPISEHNRLYWYRQTLGQGPEFLTYFQNEAQLEKSRLLSDRFSAERPKGSFSTLEIQRTEQGDSAMYLCASSPTAGTDRYFGPGTRLTVL.

The rearrangement uses TRBV4-3 and TRBJ2-1; D remains unclear. CDR3 length: 15 amino acids. Germline CDR1 reads LGHNA; CDR2 reads YSLEER. The V and J ends lost 1 base and 1 base respectively, with 8 bases between them. The CDR3 DNA reads as TGCGCCAGCAGCCAAGGGGCTAGTTCCTACAATGAGCAGTTCTTC. It yields the protein CASSQGASSYNEQFF.

This sequence joins TRBV5-1 and TRBJ1-4; 7 bases line up with TRBD1. Germline CDR1 is SGHRS and CDR2 is YFSETQ. The CDR3 runs 13 residues. Trimming cost V 5 bases and J 6 bases; bases outside gene matches: 4. The CDR3 loop is CASSPGQDEKLFF. The CDR3 DNA sequence: TGCGCCAGCAGTCCCGGACAGGATGAAAAACTGTTTTTT.

The chain has TRBV3-1 (or the pseudogene TRBV3-2) and TRBJ1-2; D not resolved. With 1 base removed from V and 2 bases from J, the gap between germline ends came to 2 bases. The CDR3 spans 12 residues. The germline CDR1 and CDR2 sequences are LGHDT and YNNKEL (reference sequence). The DNA for the CDR3 is TGTGCCAGCAGCCAAGGCAACTATGGCTACACCTTC. As protein: CASSQGNYGYTF.

The V call is TRBV7-2, the J call TRBJ2-7; 7 bases are shared with TRBD2. Trimming removed 5 bases from V and 2 bases from J; junction bases left unmatched: 6. CDR3 length: 14 amino acids. CDR1 and CDR2 (germline): SGHTA, FQGNSA. CDR3 sequence (DNA): TGTGCCAGCAGCCTGAGCGGGATCGCCTACGAGCAGTACGTC. The encoded protein is CASSLSGIAYEQYV.

The genes are TRBV24-1 and TRBJ2-3, with D hard to call. V shed 3 bases and J shed 10 bases, with 10 bases lying between them. Germline CDR1 and CDR2: KGHDR and SFDVKD. The CDR3 is 12 residues long. The CDR3 DNA reads as TGTGCCACCAGTGATAAGTATTGGGCGCAGTATTTT. Amino acids: CATSDKYWAQYF.

CDR3 amino acids: CASSPVPGGGSETQYF. The CDR3 nucleotides read TGCGCCAGCAGCCCCGTACCGGGGGGGGGTAGTGAGACCCAGTACTTC. V is TRBV5-1 and J is TRBJ2-5; 8 bases are shared with TRBD2. The V segment lost 4 bases and the J segment 5 bases; nucleotides outside the gene matches: 13. The CDR3 is 16 residues long. Germline V lookup: CDR1 SGHRS, CDR2 YFSETQ.

The V call is TRBV10-3, the J call TRBJ2-7; 9 bases align to TRBD2. The V gene end was trimmed by 6 bases and the J gene end by 5 bases; junction bases not matched to a gene: 11. The CDR3 is 15 residues long. CDR1 is ENHRY and CDR2 is SYGVKD in the germline V gene. CDR3 residues: CAIRKGSGGIDEQYF. The CDR3 region has the DNA TGTGCCATCAGGAAGGGGAGCGGGGGGATAGACGAGCAGTACTTC.

The chain is built from TRBV9 and TRBJ2-1; D unclear. Trimming stripped 3 bases from V and 8 bases from J, with 12 bases between. The germline gives CDR1 SGDLS, CDR2 YYNGEE. This CDR3 has 13 amino acids. CDR3 sequence: CASSGPNGYEQFF. In DNA form, the CDR3 reads TGTGCCAGCAGCGGGCCCAATGGCTATGAGCAGTTCTTC.

The chain uses TRBV27 and TRBJ2-3; D is unclear. Germline assignment: CDR1 MNHEY and CDR2 SMNVEV (reference sequence). V was cut by 3 bases and J by 4 bases, with 11 bases left in between. The CDR3 is made up of 14 amino acids. The CDR3 bases are TGTGCCAGCAGTTTGAATATTGTCGCAGATACGCAGTATTTT. The encoded protein is CASSLNIVADTQYF.

CDR3 in amino acids: CASSFYRGQPQHF. The CDR3 nucleotides read TGCGCCAGCAGTTTTTACAGGGGACAGCCCCAGCATTTT. J is TRBJ1-5 and V is TRBV10-2, with 7 nucleotides matching TRBD1. The ends lost 5 bases at V and 7 bases at J; junction bases unmatched: 5. CDR3 size: 13 residues. The germline CDR1 and CDR2 sequences are WSHSY and SAAADI.

This clone was recorded only once. V gene TRBV6-6 combines with J gene TRBJ2-6, with 7 positions matching TRBD1. With V trimmed by 6 bases and J by 0 bases, 17 bases remained unmatched. Germline loops: CDR1 MNHNY, CDR2 SVGAGI (reference sequence). CDR3 length: 20 amino acids. The CDR3 region has the DNA TGTGCCAGCAGCCCCCGGAGGCAGGGGGAAGGTTACTCTGGGGCCAACGTCCTGACTTTC. Encoded protein: CASSPRRQGEGYSGANVLTF.

V and J are TRBV6-2 or TRBV6-3 and TRBJ2-5, with D hard to call. V was shortened by 3 bases and J by 5 bases, with 7 bases between the two germline ends. Germline V gene sequence: CDR1 MNHEY, CDR2 SVGEGT. This CDR3 has 12 amino acids. DNA for the CDR3: TGTGCCAGCAGTTATGGGAAGGAGACCCAGTACTTC. Translated: CASSYGKETQYF.

The gene calls are TRBV15 and TRBJ2-3; 10 nucleotides line up with TRBD1. Germline loops: CDR1 LNHNV, CDR2 YYDKDF (reference sequence). This CDR3 spans 16 amino acids. V lost 5 bases and J lost 3; bases outside the gene matches: 8. In DNA, the CDR3 is TGTGCCACCAGCTCCTTCAGGGACAGGGGAACAGATACGCAGTATTTT. Its translation is CATSSFRDRGTDTQYF.

The rearrangement uses TRBV28 and TRBJ2-5; D ambiguous. The CDR3 runs to 13 residues. Germline values: CDR1 MDHEN, CDR2 SYDVKM. The V and J ends lost 1 base and 5 bases respectively, with 8 bases between them. The CDR3 sequence is CASSLYRLETQYF. The CDR3 nucleotides read TGTGCCAGCAGTTTATATAGATTGGAGACCCAGTACTTC.

The chain uses TRBV6-4 and TRBJ2-3; TRBD2 aligns across 8 bases. The J segment lost 3 bases and the V segment lost 4 bases, leaving 3 bases of the junction unmatched. This CDR3 contains 14 residues. Germline CDR1 MRHNA, CDR2 SNTAGT. The CDR3 reads CASSAGGGTDTQYF. CDR3 DNA: TGTGCCAGCAGTGCCGGGGGGGGGACAGATACGCAGTATTTT.